A selection of T cell receptor beta chains follows, all from one sample in a study of T cell repertoires in cytomegalovirus infection. TCRdb passed the reads through MiXCR, listing each CDR3 protein once. This sample has 400,000 to 550,000 distinct CDR3 sequences, with 10% to 12% found just once. The sequenced sample was PBMCs. All receptors come from a human donor in good health (CMV status not recorded). Some clones in this sample may be carry-over from other donors' samples. CDR3s leave out the opening cysteine and the closing phenylalanine or tryptophan.

V gene,J gene,CDR3 protein
TRBV10-3,TRBJ1-1,AISARGQGGTEAF
TRBV11-2,TRBJ2-1,ASSLAGHNEQF
TRBV20-1,TRBJ1-2,SARAGTSVGGYT
TRBV5-1,TRBJ1-5,ASSLITDSNQPQH
TRBV5-1,TRBJ1-4,ASSLVPWGTNEKLF
TRBV19,TRBJ2-3,ASSISARVSTDTQY
TRBV7-9,TRBJ1-1,ASSFVEAIAEAF
TRBV7-2,TRBJ2-5,ASSLLSLGETQY
TRBV7-3,TRBJ2-3,ASSAAGYTDTQY
TRBV12-3/TRBV12-4,TRBJ2-1,ASSSGLVGTNEQF
TRBV2,TRBJ2-2,ASSESPPGDTGELF
TRBV7-9,TRBJ1-1,ASSARDRGGGAF
TRBV10-3,TRBJ2-2,AIRTGSNTGELF
TRBV24-1,TRBJ2-1,ATSVRQGIYNEQF
TRBV9,TRBJ1-1,ASSVGLEVTEAF
TRBV20-1,TRBJ2-5,SARDVPEETQY
TRBV11-2,TRBJ2-1,ASSFGLAGGDGYEQF
TRBV20-1,TRBJ2-7,SARSMDRGSYEQY
TRBV15,TRBJ2-1,ATSRASGSPYNEQF
TRBV7-3,TRBJ1-6,ASSATGTENSPLH
TRBV6-1,TRBJ2-1,ASSVTISEYNEQF
TRBV7-2,TRBJ1-3,ASSSGAGSYSGNTIY
TRBV6-5,TRBJ2-2,ASSYSRKAGSPGELF
TRBV6-5,TRBJ2-1,ASSYKGTSSYNEQF
TRBV19,TRBJ2-3,AGSTIRTTYTDTQY
TRBV27,TRBJ2-1,ASTTFGGGPYNEQF
TRBV20-1,TRBJ2-1,SADLRPRLEQF
TRBV12-3/TRBV12-4,TRBJ2-2,ASSSGGSGELF
TRBV2,TRBJ2-7,ASRIRGSSYEQY